This T cell receptor (beta chain) was sequenced during a study of blood T cell repertoires in COVID-19. Using immunoSEQ multiplex PCR, the repertoire was profiled, and TCRdb retains in-frame clones only, with some absent. The profile shows approximately 250,000 clones, approximately 87% of them singletons. The V gene lost 0 bases and the J gene lost 4 bases, with 5 bases spanning the gap. The germline V gene has CDR1 SGHNT and CDR2 YYREEE (reference sequence). CDR3 length: 13 residues. Notes on this clone: The sample contains more than one DNA sequence encoding this CDR3.

V usage is TRBV5-4 and J usage is TRBJ1-5; D unresolved. This receptor was taken from a human donor in a cohort sampled during active COVID-19. The sample consisted of peripheral blood. The CDR3 loop reads CASSLAGNQPQHF. In nucleotides, the CDR3 is TGTGCCAGCAGCTTGGCCGGGAATCAGCCCCAGCATTTT.